This T cell receptor (beta chain) is drawn from a study of blood T cell repertoires in COVID-19. Overall study: Sources were T cells, B-cell-depleted T cells, or PBMCs; the material itself was cDNA or gDNA.

In the authors' workflow: The assay estimated nucleated cells by amplifying reference gene primers. This table comes from immunoSEQ multiplex PCR, and its TCRdb copy is limited to in-frame clones, with some not included. From that table come the V and J calls and clone size; the DNA was used to work out D and trimming. The sample contains about 180,000 clones, 86% of which appear only once. The receptor was derived from a man aged 70 or older with active or convalescent COVID-19. The specimen was peripheral blood.

The CDR3 loop is CSAPGYNEQFF. CDR3 nucleotides: TGCAGCGCCCCGGGGTACAATGAGCAGTTCTTC. The V call is TRBV20-1, the J call TRBJ2-1, with a weak D call TRBD2 (5 bases). Germline V gives CDR1 DFQATT, CDR2 SNEGSKA (reference sequence). CDR3 length: 11 residues.